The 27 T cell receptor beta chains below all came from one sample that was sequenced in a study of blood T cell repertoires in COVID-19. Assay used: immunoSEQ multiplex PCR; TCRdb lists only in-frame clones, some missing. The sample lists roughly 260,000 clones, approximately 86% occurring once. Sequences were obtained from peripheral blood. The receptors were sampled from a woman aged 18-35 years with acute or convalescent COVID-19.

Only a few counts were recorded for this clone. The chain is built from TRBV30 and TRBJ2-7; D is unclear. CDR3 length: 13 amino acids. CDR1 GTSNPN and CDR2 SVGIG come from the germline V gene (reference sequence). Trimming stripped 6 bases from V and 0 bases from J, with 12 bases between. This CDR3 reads CACRSASSYEQYF. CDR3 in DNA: TGTGCCTGTCGTTCAGCTAGCTCCTACGAGCAGTACTTC.

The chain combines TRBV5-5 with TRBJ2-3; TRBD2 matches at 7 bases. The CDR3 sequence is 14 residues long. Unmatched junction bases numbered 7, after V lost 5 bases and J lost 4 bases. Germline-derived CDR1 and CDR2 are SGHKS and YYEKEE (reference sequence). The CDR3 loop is CASSPREIPDTQYF. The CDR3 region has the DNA TGTGCCAGCAGTCCGCGGGAGATCCCAGATACGCAGTATTTT. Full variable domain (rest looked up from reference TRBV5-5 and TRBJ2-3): DAGVTQSPTHLIKTRGQQVTLRCSPISGHKSVSWYQQVLGQGPQFIFQYYEKEERGRGNFPDRFSARQFPNYSSELNVNALLLGDSALYLCASSPREIPDTQYFGPGTRLTVL.

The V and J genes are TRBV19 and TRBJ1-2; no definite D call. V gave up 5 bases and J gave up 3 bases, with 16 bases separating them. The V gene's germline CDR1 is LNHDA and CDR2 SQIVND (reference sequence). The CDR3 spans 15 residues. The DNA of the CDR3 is TGTGCCAGTAGTCCGACGGTGGGGAGAGACTATGGCTACACCTTC. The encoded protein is CASSPTVGRDYGYTF.

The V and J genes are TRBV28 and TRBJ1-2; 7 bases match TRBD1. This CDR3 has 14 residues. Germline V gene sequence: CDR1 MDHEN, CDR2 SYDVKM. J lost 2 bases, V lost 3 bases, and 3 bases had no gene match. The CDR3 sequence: CASSLSGQNYGYTF. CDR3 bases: TGTGCCAGCAGTTTGTCGGGACAGAACTATGGCTACACCTTC.

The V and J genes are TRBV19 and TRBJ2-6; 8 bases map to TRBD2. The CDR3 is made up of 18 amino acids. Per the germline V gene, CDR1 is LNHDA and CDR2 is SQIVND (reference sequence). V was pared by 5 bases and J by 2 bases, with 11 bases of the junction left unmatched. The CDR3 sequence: CASSSPGGRVAGANVLTF. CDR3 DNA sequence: TGTGCCAGTAGTTCACCGGGAGGGAGGGTAGCTGGGGCCAACGTCCTGACTTTC.

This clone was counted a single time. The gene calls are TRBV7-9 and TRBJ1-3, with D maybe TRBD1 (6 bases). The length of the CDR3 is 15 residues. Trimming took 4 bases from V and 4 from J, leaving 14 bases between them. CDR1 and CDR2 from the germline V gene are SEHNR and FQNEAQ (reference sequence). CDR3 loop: CASSSRGDTGNTIYF. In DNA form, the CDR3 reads TGTGCCAGCAGCTCGCGGGGGGACACAGGAAACACCATATATTTT.

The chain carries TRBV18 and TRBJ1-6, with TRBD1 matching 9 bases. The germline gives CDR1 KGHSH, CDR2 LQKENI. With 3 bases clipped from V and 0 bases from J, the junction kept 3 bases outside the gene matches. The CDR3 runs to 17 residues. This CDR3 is CASSPGQGSSYNSPLHF. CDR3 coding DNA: TGTGCCAGCTCACCGGGACAGGGTAGCTCCTATAATTCACCCCTCCACTTT.

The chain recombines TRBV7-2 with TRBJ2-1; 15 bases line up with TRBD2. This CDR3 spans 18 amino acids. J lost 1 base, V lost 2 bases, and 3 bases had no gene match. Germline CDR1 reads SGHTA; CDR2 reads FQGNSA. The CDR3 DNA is TGTGCCAGCAGCTTACAGGGACTAGCGGGAGGATCCTACAATGAGCAGTTCTTC. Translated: CASSLQGLAGGSYNEQFF.

As DNA, the CDR3 is TGTGCCAGCAGCCGGACTAGCTACGAGCAGTACTTC. As protein: CASSRTSYEQYF. The rearrangement joins TRBV7-9 to TRBJ2-7, with TRBD2 matching over 7 bases. Trimming removed 5 bases from V and 3 bases from J; junction bases left unmatched: 1. The CDR3 spans 12 residues. Germline lookup yields CDR1 SEHNR and CDR2 FQNEAQ (reference sequence).

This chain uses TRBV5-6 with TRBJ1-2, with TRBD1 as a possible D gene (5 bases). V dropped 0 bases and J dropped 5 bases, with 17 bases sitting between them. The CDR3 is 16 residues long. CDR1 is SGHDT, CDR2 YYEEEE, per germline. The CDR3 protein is CASSLVGAGMGYGYTF. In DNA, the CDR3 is TGTGCCAGCAGCTTGGTAGGGGCAGGGATGGGTTATGGCTACACCTTC.

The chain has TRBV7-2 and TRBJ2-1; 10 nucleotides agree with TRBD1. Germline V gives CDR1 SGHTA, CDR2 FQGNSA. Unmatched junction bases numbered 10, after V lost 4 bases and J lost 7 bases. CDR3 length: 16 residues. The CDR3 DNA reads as TGTGCCAGCAGCTCAGACCGGGACAGGGGTGGAAATGAGCAGTTCTTC. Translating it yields CASSSDRDRGGNEQFF.

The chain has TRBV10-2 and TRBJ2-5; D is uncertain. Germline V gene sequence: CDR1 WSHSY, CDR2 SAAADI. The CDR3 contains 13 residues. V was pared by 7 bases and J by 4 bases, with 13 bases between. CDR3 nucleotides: TGCGCCAGCATCCCGTCTGCCGGAGAGACCCAGTACTTC. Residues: CASIPSAGETQYF.

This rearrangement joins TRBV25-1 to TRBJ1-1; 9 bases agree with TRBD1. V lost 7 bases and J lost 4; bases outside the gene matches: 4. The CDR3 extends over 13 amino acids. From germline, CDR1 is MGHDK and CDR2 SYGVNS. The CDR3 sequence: CASTDRGGTEAFF. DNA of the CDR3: TGTGCCAGCACCGACAGGGGGGGCACTGAAGCTTTCTTT.

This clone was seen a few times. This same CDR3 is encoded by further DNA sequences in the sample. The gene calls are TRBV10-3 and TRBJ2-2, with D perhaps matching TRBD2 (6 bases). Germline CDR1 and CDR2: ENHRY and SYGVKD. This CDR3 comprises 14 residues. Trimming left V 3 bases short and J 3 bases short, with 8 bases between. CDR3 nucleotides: TGTGCCATCAGTGACGGAGGGGACACCGGGGAGCTGTTTTTT. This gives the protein CAISDGGDTGELFF.

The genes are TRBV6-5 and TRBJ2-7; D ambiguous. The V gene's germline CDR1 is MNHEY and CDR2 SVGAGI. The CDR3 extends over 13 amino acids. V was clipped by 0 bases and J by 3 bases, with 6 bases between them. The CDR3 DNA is TGTGCCAGCAGTTACTCAAGCCACTACGAGCAGTACTTC. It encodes CASSYSSHYEQYF.

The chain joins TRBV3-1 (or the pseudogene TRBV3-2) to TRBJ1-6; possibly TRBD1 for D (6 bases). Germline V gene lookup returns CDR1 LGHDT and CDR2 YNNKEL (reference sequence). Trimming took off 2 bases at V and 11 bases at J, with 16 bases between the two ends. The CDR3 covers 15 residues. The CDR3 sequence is CASSQQRPRGAPLHF. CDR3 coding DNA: TGTGCCAGCAGCCAACAACGACCCAGGGGTGCACCCCTCCACTTT.

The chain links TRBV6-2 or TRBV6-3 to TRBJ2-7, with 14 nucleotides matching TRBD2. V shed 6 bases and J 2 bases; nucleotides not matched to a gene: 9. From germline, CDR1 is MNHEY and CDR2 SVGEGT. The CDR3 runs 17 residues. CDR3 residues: CASSHLRTSGRTYEQYF. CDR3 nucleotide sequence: TGTGCCAGCAGCCACCTCCGGACTAGCGGGAGGACCTACGAGCAGTACTTC.

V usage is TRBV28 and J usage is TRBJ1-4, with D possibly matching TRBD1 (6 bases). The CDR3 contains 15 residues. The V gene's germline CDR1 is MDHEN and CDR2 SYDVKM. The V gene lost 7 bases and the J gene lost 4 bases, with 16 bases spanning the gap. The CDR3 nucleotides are TGTGCCAGCACCACCACCGGGACACGTAATGAAAAACTGTTTTTT. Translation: CASTTTGTRNEKLFF.

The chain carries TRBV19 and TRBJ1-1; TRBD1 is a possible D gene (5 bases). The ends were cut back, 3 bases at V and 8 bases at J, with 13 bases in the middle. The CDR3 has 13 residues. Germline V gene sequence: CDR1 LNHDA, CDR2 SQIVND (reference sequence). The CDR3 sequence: CASSMVAGREAFF. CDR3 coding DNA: TGTGCCAGTAGTATGGTGGCAGGGCGAGAAGCTTTCTTT.

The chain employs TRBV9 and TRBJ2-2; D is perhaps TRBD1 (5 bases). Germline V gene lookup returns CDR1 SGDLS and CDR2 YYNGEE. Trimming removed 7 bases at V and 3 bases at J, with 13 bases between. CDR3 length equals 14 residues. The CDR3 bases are TGTGCCAGCGGGGCTCTCTTCGACACCGGGGAGCTGTTTTTT. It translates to CASGALFDTGELFF.

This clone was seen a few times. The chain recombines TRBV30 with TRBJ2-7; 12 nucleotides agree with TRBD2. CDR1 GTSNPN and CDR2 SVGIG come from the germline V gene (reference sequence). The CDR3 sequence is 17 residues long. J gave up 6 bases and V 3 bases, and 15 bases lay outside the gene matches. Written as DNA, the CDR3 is TGTGCCTGGAGGGCCCTTCCTCGGACTAGCGGGAAAGGCGAGCAGTACTTC. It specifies CAWRALPRTSGKGEQYF.

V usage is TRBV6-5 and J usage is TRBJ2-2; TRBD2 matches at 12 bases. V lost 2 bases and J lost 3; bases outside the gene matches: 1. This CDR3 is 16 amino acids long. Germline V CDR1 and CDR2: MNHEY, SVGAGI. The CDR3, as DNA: TGTGCCAGCAGTTACGGACTAGCGGGATACACCGGGGAGCTGTTTTTT. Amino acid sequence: CASSYGLAGYTGELFF.

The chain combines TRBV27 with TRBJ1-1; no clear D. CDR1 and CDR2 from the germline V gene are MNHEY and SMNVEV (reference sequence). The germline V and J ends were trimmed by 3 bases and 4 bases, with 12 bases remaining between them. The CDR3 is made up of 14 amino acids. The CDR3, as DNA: TGTGCCAGCAGTTTCGCGGGGTATGGCACTGAAGCTTTCTTT. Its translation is CASSFAGYGTEAFF.

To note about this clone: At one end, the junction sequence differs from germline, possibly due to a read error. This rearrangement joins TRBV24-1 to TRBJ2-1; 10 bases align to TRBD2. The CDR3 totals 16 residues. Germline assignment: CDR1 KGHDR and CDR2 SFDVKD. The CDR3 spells CATSDWASGRRDEQFF. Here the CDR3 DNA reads TGTGCCACCAGCGATTGGGCTAGCGGGAGACGTGATGAGCAGTTCTTC.

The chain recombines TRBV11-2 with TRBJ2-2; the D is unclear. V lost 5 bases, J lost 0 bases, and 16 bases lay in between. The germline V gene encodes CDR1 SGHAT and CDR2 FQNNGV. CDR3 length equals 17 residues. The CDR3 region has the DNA TGTGCCAGCAGCGACCTATCCGGAGCCTCGAACACCGGGGAGCTGTTTTTT. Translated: CASSDLSGASNTGELFF.

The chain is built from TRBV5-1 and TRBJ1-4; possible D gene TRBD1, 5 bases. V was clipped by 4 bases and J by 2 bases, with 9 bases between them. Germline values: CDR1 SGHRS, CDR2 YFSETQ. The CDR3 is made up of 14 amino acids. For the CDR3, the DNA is TGCGCCAGCAGCCAGGGATTCACTAATGAAAAACTGTTTTTT. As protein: CASSQGFTNEKLFF.

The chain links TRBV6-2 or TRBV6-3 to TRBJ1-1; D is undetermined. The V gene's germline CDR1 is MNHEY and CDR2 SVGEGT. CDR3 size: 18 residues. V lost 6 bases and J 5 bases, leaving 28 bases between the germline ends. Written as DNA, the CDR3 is TGTGCCAGCAGCCCGACGGACGGACGTCGCGTGGGAGGGACTGAAGCTTTCTTT. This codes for CASSPTDGRRVGGTEAFF.